The 15 T cell receptor beta chains below come from one sample, sequenced in a study of identical twins. TCRdb called the 5' RACE reads again in MiXCR, with one record for every CDR3 protein. The sample shows approximately 700,000 distinct CDR3 sequences, 15% to 20% of them seen only once. Separately, the same data were catalogued under a study of T cells expressing NK-cell markers.

Sequencing used PBMCs. The receptor set was obtained from a woman younger than 30 in good health.

The V and J genes are TRBV5-1 and TRBJ2-5, with 12 bases matching TRBD2. V was clipped by 6 bases and J by 2 bases; unmatched bases: 2. CDR1 is SGHRS, CDR2 YFSETQ, per germline. There are 14 residues in the CDR3. CDR3 coding DNA: TGCGCCAGCACTAGCGGGGGGGCACAAGAGACCCAGTACTTC. Amino acids: CASTSGGAQETQYF.

The chain couples TRBV9 to TRBJ2-7, with D unclear. The CDR3 is 14 amino acids. The V gene's germline CDR1 is SGDLS and CDR2 YYNGEE. Trimming removed 0 bases at V and 5 bases at J, with 12 bases between. This CDR3 is CASSVAATANEQYF. The CDR3, as DNA: TGTGCCAGCAGCGTAGCTGCGACGGCCAACGAGCAGTACTTC.

The V call is TRBV13, the J call TRBJ2-7; 8 bases line up with TRBD2. Germline CDR1 is PRHDT and CDR2 is FYEKMQ (reference sequence). The ends lost 0 bases at V and 6 bases at J; junction bases unmatched: 4. The CDR3 has 14 residues. The CDR3, as DNA: TGTGCCAGCAGCTTAGGTGGGGCGGGAGGCGAGCAGTACTTC. Residues: CASSLGGAGGEQYF.

The chain has TRBV5-1 and TRBJ2-3; D call uncertain. V lost 1 base and J 4 bases, leaving 10 bases between the germline ends. Germline V CDR1 and CDR2: SGHRS, YFSETQ. The CDR3 extends over 14 amino acids. DNA for the CDR3: TGCGCCAGCAGCTTGCGTCCTGGGGCAGATACGCAGTATTTT. It encodes CASSLRPGADTQYF.

V usage is TRBV4-2 and J usage is TRBJ1-2, with 8 bases aligning to TRBD1. Germline assignment: CDR1 LGHNA and CDR2 YNFKEQ. The CDR3 is 13 amino acids. With 8 bases clipped from V and 6 bases from J, the junction kept 8 bases outside the gene matches. Here the CDR3 reads CASGKDRGNGYTF. CDR3 DNA: TGTGCCAGCGGCAAAGACAGGGGAAATGGCTACACCTTC.

This clonotype has only a few counts. CDR3 coding DNA: TGTGCCAGCAGCCTAGGACAGGGCGCCATGGGTGAGCAGTTCTTC. It encodes CASSLGQGAMGEQFF. The chain couples TRBV3-1 to TRBJ2-1; 8 positions match TRBD1. Germline values: CDR1 LGHDT, CDR2 YNNKEL (reference sequence). The junction had 11 bases not matched to a gene; V was cut back by 4 bases and J by 9 bases. The CDR3 runs 15 residues.

J is TRBJ2-7 and V is TRBV5-1; unclear D gene. This CDR3 region has 13 residues. The germline CDR1 and CDR2 sequences are SGHRS and YFSETQ. V lost 5 bases, J lost 6 bases, and 15 bases lay in between. The CDR3 nucleotides are TGCGCCAGCAGGTCCATCCCATCCCTCGAGCAGTACTTC. As protein: CASRSIPSLEQYF.

This clonotype has ten or more counts. The J gene is TRBJ2-2, the V gene TRBV5-1; a weak D match, TRBD1 (5 bases). Trimming took 9 bases from V and 0 from J, leaving 12 bases between them. This CDR3 is 14 amino acids long. The germline gives CDR1 SGHRS, CDR2 YFSETQ. DNA for the CDR3: TGCGCCACCACAGGCACAGCGAACACCGGGGAGCTGTTTTTT. Translating gives CATTGTANTGELFF.

This clonotype was seen many times. As DNA, the CDR3 is TGTGCCAGCAGCTTTCAGGGTGGATACGAGCAGTACTTC. Amino acids: CASSFQGGYEQYF. The J gene is TRBJ2-7, the V gene TRBV7-2; D perhaps matches TRBD1 (5 bases). This CDR3 is built from 13 residues. V gave up 3 bases and J gave up 4 bases, with 10 bases separating them. Germline loops: CDR1 SGHTA, CDR2 FQGNSA.

This clonotype was counted between two and nine times. In DNA, the CDR3 is TGCGCCAGCAGCTTAGCCCGACAGTTCCTTTCCTACGAGCAGTACTTC. Protein product: CASSLARQFLSYEQYF. This chain connects TRBV5-1 to TRBJ2-7; TRBD1 is a possible D gene (5 bases). Trimming took 2 bases from V and 1 from J, leaving 16 bases between them. The CDR3 sequence is 16 residues long. The germline CDR1 and CDR2 sequences are SGHRS and YFSETQ.

This clonotype was detected a few times. V and J are TRBV20-1 and TRBJ1-5; unclear D gene. Germline-derived CDR1 and CDR2 are DFQATT and SNEGSKA (reference sequence). V shed 4 bases and J shed 3 bases, with 10 bases lying between them. The length of the CDR3 is 13 residues. The CDR3, as DNA: TGCAGTGCTAACCCCGGGCCCAATCAGCCCCAGCATTTT. It is translated as CSANPGPNQPQHF.

The sample holds many counts of this clonotype. The gene calls are TRBV6-1 and TRBJ2-1; 9 nucleotides line up with TRBD2. V trimming: 7 bases; J trimming: 4 bases; junction bases outside the gene matches: 5. Germline-derived CDR1 and CDR2 are MNHNS and SASEGT. The CDR3 is made up of 14 amino acids. CDR3: CASMSGGTYNEQFF. The DNA of the CDR3 is TGTGCCAGCATGAGCGGGGGGACGTACAATGAGCAGTTCTTC.

This clonotype came up a few times. This CDR3 reads CASRRTDMNTEAFF. Written as DNA, the CDR3 is TGTGCCAGCAGGCGGACAGACATGAACACTGAAGCTTTCTTT. This sequence joins TRBV6-1 and TRBJ1-1, with D perhaps TRBD1 (6 bases). The germline V and J ends were trimmed by 6 bases and 0 bases, with 11 bases remaining between them. The length of the CDR3 is 14 residues. Germline-derived CDR1 and CDR2 are MNHNS and SASEGT.

The chain joins TRBV4-3 to TRBJ2-1, with a possible D match to TRBD1 (5 bases). V lost 0 bases, J lost 0 bases, and 9 bases lay in between. Germline V CDR1 and CDR2: LGHNA, YSLEER. This CDR3 is built from 16 residues. The CDR3 DNA is TGCGCCAGCAGCCAAGATATTACAGGCTCCTACAATGAGCAGTTCTTC. This codes for CASSQDITGSYNEQFF.

This clonotype has just a few counts. The V gene is TRBV20-1, the J gene TRBJ2-4; 10 bases are shared with TRBD1. CDR1 and CDR2 (germline): DFQATT, SNEGSKA (reference sequence). Trimming took 5 bases from V and 3 from J; bases not matched to a gene: 7. There are 15 residues in the CDR3. The CDR3 sequence is CSAPRQGADKNIQYF. The CDR3 DNA sequence: TGCAGTGCTCCTCGACAGGGGGCGGACAAAAACATTCAGTACTTC.